This paragraph reports one TCR beta chain. The V gene's germline CDR1 is MRHNA and CDR2 SNTAGT. The CDR3 has 13 residues. V lost 3 bases and J lost 11; bases outside the gene matches: 7. The protocol was immunoSEQ multiplex PCR, while the TCRdb copy is restricted to in-frame clones and leaves out a portion. The repertoire includes about 120,000 clones, 85% to 95% of them detected once, and less than 0.65% sits in the top ten. The data were obtained in a study of control samples from healthy donors and cancer patients. Input material: PBMCs. The chain employs TRBV6-4 and TRBJ2-7; 10 nucleotides align to TRBD2. The sequence was collected from a man older than 75 with head and neck cancer. CDR3 region: CASSEGASGSKYF. The CDR3, as DNA: TGTGCCAGCAGTGAGGGGGCTAGCGGGAGCAAGTACTTC.